Listed below are T cell receptor beta chains from one sample, sequenced in a study of human T cells and chemical hapten exposure. A single record per CDR3 protein comes from TCRdb applying MiXCR to the RACE reads. The table lists roughly 46,000 distinct CDR3 sequences, 3.5% to 5% of them singletons. The sequenced sample was whole blood. The source of these receptors is a human donor in good health. Some clones in this sample may be carry-over from other donors' samples. CDR3s include the opening cysteine and the closing phenylalanine or tryptophan.

J,V,CDR3
TRBJ2-1,TRBV12-3/TRBV12-4,CASNWMASGKQFF
TRBJ1-2,TRBV5-1,CASSPRQGYGYTF
TRBJ2-3,TRBV20-1,CSAHWVTSGPTDTQYF
TRBJ2-7,TRBV5-1,CASAQGGSGTPSEQYF
TRBJ2-6,TRBV19,CASNLRQGISGANVLTF
TRBJ1-5,TRBV6-1,CASRDRASNQPQHF
TRBJ1-6,TRBV20-1,CTPLGPLNSPLHF
TRBJ1-5,TRBV7-8,CASSLDRVRDRTHQPQHF
TRBJ1-1,TRBV30,CAWSYPGQAFF
TRBJ2-3,TRBV18,CASSPLGQGNIDTQYF
TRBJ2-2,TRBV5-4,CASRGAAGGYTGELFF
TRBJ2-5,TRBV18,CASSPRATKETQYF
TRBJ2-1,TRBV9,CASSSPRDNEQFF
TRBJ2-3,TRBV10-3,CAIRGGLAGDSSTDTQYF
TRBJ2-3,TRBV27,CASSFGETKQYF
TRBJ1-1,TRBV28,CASSLIRGNTEAFF
TRBJ1-1,TRBV12-3/TRBV12-4,CASSSRAGSAFF
TRBJ2-1,TRBV3-1,CASSLFRGGQGDEQFF
TRBJ2-5,TRBV12-3/TRBV12-4,CASSFRGTQYF
TRBJ2-7,TRBV3-1,CASSQVPSSSYEQYF
TRBJ2-5,TRBV28,CASSRTVYQETQYF
TRBJ2-3,TRBV28,CASSLGRGTDTQYF
TRBJ2-3,TRBV3-1,CASSPRLAGGPGTDTQYF
TRBJ1-6,TRBV12-3/TRBV12-4,CASRLGGENSPLHF
TRBJ2-7,TRBV6-4,CASSDTPGLAQIYSYEQYF
TRBJ2-5,TRBV5-1,CASALSGRAGGETQYF
TRBJ2-7,TRBV20-1,CSATRTEDLYEQYF
TRBJ1-2,TRBV11-2,CASSSGGAFPYGYTF
TRBJ1-5,TRBV2,CASSEAGKSNQPQHF
TRBJ2-7,TRBV28,CASRTRTSGSYEQYF
TRBJ2-3,TRBV5-1,CASSLLGYTDTQYF
TRBJ1-2,TRBV4-1,CASSQPKQGAYGYTF
TRBJ2-1,TRBV6-5,CASSYDHNEQFF
TRBJ2-6,TRBV7-8,CASSLVVGGLGGANVLTF
TRBJ1-5,TRBV2,CASSEQWGRGQPQHF
TRBJ2-3,TRBV5-1,CASSEGEFTDTQYF
TRBJ2-1,TRBV7-2,CASSLTSGNYNEQFF
TRBJ2-5,TRBV10-3,CAISGGSAQETQYF
TRBJ2-4,TRBV5-1,CASSLDRAPLNVQYF
TRBJ1-3,TRBV11-2,CASRHTTVSGNTIYF
TRBJ2-3,TRBV12-3/TRBV12-4,CASSIEPGLTDTQYF